One sample yielded the 30 T cell receptor beta chains listed below, sequenced in a study of blood T cell repertoires in COVID-19. Clones were read by immunoSEQ multiplex PCR, and TCRdb kept only the in-frame ones, dropping some. This table has 57,000 or so clones, roughly 80% appearing once. The sample comprised peripheral blood. All receptors come from a man in his 60s with acute or convalescent COVID-19.

The V and J genes are TRBV27 and TRBJ2-3; D is perhaps TRBD1 (6 bases). Germline values: CDR1 MNHEY, CDR2 SMNVEV (reference sequence). V was shortened by 3 bases and J by 0 bases, with 13 bases between the two germline ends. The CDR3 spans 16 residues. The DNA of the CDR3 is TGTGCCAGCAGTTTTGAAGGGGGTTTTAGCACAGATACGCAGTATTTT. Translating it yields CASSFEGGFSTDTQYF.

This clone showed up just a few times. The rearrangement uses TRBV2 and TRBJ2-7, with 7 bases fitting TRBD1. The CDR3 loop spans 12 amino acids. Per the germline V gene, CDR1 is SNHLY and CDR2 is FYNNEI. The V segment lost 6 bases and the J segment 6 bases; nucleotides outside the gene matches: 5. Here the CDR3 reads CASSPDRAEQYF. The CDR3 coding sequence is TGTGCCAGCAGCCCCGACAGGGCCGAGCAGTACTTC. Supplemented by reference TRBV2 and TRBJ2-7, the full variable domain reads EPEVTQTPSHQVTQMGQEVILRCVPISNHLYFYWYRQILGQKVEFLVSFYNNEISEKSEIFDDQFSVERPDGSNFTLKIRSTKLEDSAMYFCASSPDRAEQYFGPGTRLTVT.

This clone appeared once. V is TRBV5-5 and J is TRBJ2-1, with D perhaps matching TRBD2 (6 bases). Per the germline V gene, CDR1 is SGHKS and CDR2 is YYEKEE (reference sequence). CDR3 length: 16 amino acids. Trimming cost V 1 base and J 3 bases, with 14 bases left between them. CDR3 region: CASSLILGGIYNEQFF. DNA for the CDR3: TGTGCCAGCAGCTTGATATTGGGGGGAATCTACAATGAGCAGTTCTTC.

V is TRBV24-1 and J is TRBJ2-2; TRBD2 matches 8 bases. The CDR3 has 17 amino acids. J lost 1 base, V lost 4 bases, and 7 bases had no gene match. Germline CDR1 is KGHDR and CDR2 is SFDVKD. The CDR3 here is CATSDPLAGLNTGELFF. In DNA form, the CDR3 reads TGTGCCACCAGTGACCCTCTAGCGGGCCTGAACACCGGGGAGCTGTTTTTT.

The chain is built from TRBV4-2 and TRBJ1-5, with TRBD1 as a possible D gene (6 bases). The V end was cut by 4 bases, the J end by 4 bases, with 20 bases between. CDR3 length equals 17 residues. Germline CDR1 reads LGHNA; CDR2 reads YNFKEQ. The chain's CDR3 is CASSPNGGLRDNQPQHF. The CDR3 region has the DNA TGTGCCAGCAGCCCCAACGGGGGGCTCCGGGATAATCAGCCCCAGCATTTT.

This clone was counted a single time. The chain links TRBV5-6 to TRBJ1-4; 7 bases fit TRBD1. The V gene's germline CDR1 is SGHDT and CDR2 YYEEEE. V shed 0 bases and J 3 bases; nucleotides not matched to a gene: 8. CDR3 length equals 17 residues. The CDR3 nucleotides are TGTGCCAGCAGCTTGGGCCCCAGGGGGGACGCTAATGAAAAACTGTTTTTT. This translates into CASSLGPRGDANEKLFF.

This clone was observed once. The rearrangement uses TRBV25-1 and TRBJ2-1; 13 nucleotides line up with TRBD2. The V gene's germline CDR1 is MGHDK and CDR2 SYGVNS. This CDR3 spans 17 amino acids. V lost 10 bases, J lost 8 bases, and 17 bases stayed unmatched. For the CDR3, the DNA is TGTGCCACAAAGGAACTAGCGGGAGGGCCAGTTCCCTATGAGCAGTTCTTC. Translated: CATKELAGGPVPYEQFF.

This rearrangement joins TRBV4-3 to TRBJ2-3, with 8 positions matching TRBD1. After removal of 0 bases from V and 5 bases from J, the junction contained 10 bases not matched to a gene. The germline V gene encodes CDR1 LGHNA and CDR2 YSLEER. This CDR3 spans 17 amino acids. The CDR3 protein is CASSQDPPRGLQDTQYF. The CDR3 coding sequence is TGCGCCAGCAGCCAAGATCCCCCCAGGGGGCTTCAAGATACGCAGTATTTT.

The rearrangement links TRBV6-1 to TRBJ2-7; possible D gene TRBD1, 5 bases. The CDR3 loop spans 16 amino acids. The V gene's germline CDR1 is MNHNS and CDR2 SASEGT. Trimming cost V 1 base and J 1 base, with 14 bases left between them. This CDR3 reads CASSEVTAGQSYEQYF. CDR3 DNA sequence: TGTGCCAGCAGTGAAGTAACGGCAGGGCAGTCCTACGAGCAGTACTTC.

The chain uses TRBV24-1 and TRBJ2-1, with 11 positions matching TRBD2. Looked up from germline, CDR1 is KGHDR and CDR2 is SFDVKD. V lost 10 bases to trimming and J lost 2 bases; unmatched junction nucleotides: 0. The length of the CDR3 is 13 residues. CDR3 sequence: CATTSGAYNEQFF. The CDR3 nucleotides read TGTGCCACGACTAGCGGGGCCTACAATGAGCAGTTCTTC.

The CDR3 protein is CASFYSLHTEAFF. DNA for the CDR3: TGTGCCAGCTTCTACAGTCTTCACACTGAAGCTTTCTTT. The V call is TRBV2, the J call TRBJ1-1; no firm D call. V was pared by 8 bases and J by 3 bases, with 13 bases between. The CDR3 is made up of 13 amino acids. CDR1 and CDR2 from the germline V gene are SNHLY and FYNNEI.

J is TRBJ2-7 and V is TRBV5-6; no firm D call. The germline V gene encodes CDR1 SGHDT and CDR2 YYEEEE. V was cut by 3 bases and J by 2 bases, with 6 bases left in between. There are 12 residues in the CDR3. The chain's CDR3 is CASSWATYEQYF. The CDR3 coding sequence is TGTGCCAGCAGCTGGGCGACCTACGAGCAGTACTTC.

The V gene is TRBV5-1, the J gene TRBJ2-7; 11 positions match TRBD2. This CDR3 contains 16 residues. CDR1 SGHRS and CDR2 YFSETQ come from the germline V gene. The junction had 11 bases not matched to a gene; V was cut back by 4 bases and J by 5 bases. This chain's CDR3 is CASSPEVAGGWDEQYF. The DNA of the CDR3 is TGCGCCAGCAGCCCGGAGGTAGCGGGAGGGTGGGACGAGCAGTACTTC.

The chain uses TRBV7-3 and TRBJ2-1; D gene unclear. The CDR3 consists of 12 residues. Germline CDR1 reads SGHTA; CDR2 reads FQGTGA. Trimming took 4 bases from V and 9 from J, leaving 10 bases between them. The CDR3, as DNA: TGTGCCAGCAGCTCCTCCACTTCTGAGCAGTTCTTC. Its translation: CASSSSTSEQFF.

V and J are TRBV6-2 or TRBV6-3 and TRBJ2-7; 11 positions match TRBD2. In germline, CDR1 is MNHEY, CDR2 SVGEGT. This CDR3 spans 18 amino acids. The V and J ends lost 2 bases and 4 bases, in that order; junction bases with no gene match: 13. The CDR3 loop is CASSYRGLTSGRRYEQYF. The CDR3 nucleotides read TGTGCCAGCAGTTACAGGGGACTAACTAGCGGGAGAAGGTACGAGCAGTACTTC.

The rearrangement joins TRBV7-2 to TRBJ2-7, with 14 positions matching TRBD2. V dropped 5 bases and J dropped 4; count of bases not matched to a gene: 4. This CDR3 has 15 amino acids. CDR1 and CDR2 (germline): SGHTA, FQGNSA. The chain's CDR3 is CASSRTSGRIYEQYF. CDR3 nucleotides: TGTGCCAGCAGCCGGACTAGCGGGAGGATATACGAGCAGTACTTC.

V usage is TRBV19 and J usage is TRBJ1-5, with 9 bases lining up with TRBD1. Germline CDR1 and CDR2: LNHDA and SQIVND (reference sequence). V trimming: 4 bases; J trimming: 6 bases; junction bases outside the gene matches: 10. The CDR3 consists of 16 residues. CDR3 coding DNA: TGTGCCAGTAGTAACCCCACCGACAGGGGGGCTCAGCCCCAGCATTTT. Its translation is CASSNPTDRGAQPQHF.

The V gene is TRBV2, the J gene TRBJ2-2; TRBD1 matches 7 bases. Germline CDR1 reads SNHLY; CDR2 reads FYNNEI. This CDR3 has 16 amino acids. With V trimmed by 5 bases and J by 5 bases, 11 bases remained unmatched. The CDR3 nucleotides read TGTGCCAGCAGTCGCCGGACAGGAACATTTACCGGGGAGCTGTTTTTT. It encodes CASSRRTGTFTGELFF.

The chain uses TRBV5-1 and TRBJ1-4; TRBD1 matches at 9 bases. The CDR3 is 15 residues long. Germline trimming cut 2 bases from V and 7 bases from J; bases unmatched to any gene: 6. Germline V gene sequence: CDR1 SGHRS, CDR2 YFSETQ. The CDR3 sequence: CASSLTGTGSEKLFF. CDR3 sequence (DNA): TGCGCCAGCAGCTTAACCGGGACAGGGAGTGAAAAACTGTTTTTT.

V gene TRBV10-3 combines with J gene TRBJ1-6; TRBD1 aligns across 11 bases. The V gene's germline CDR1 is ENHRY and CDR2 SYGVKD. Germline trimming cut 0 bases from V and 7 bases from J; bases unmatched to any gene: 2. The CDR3 consists of 16 residues. The CDR3 sequence: CAISESDRGLNSPLHF. CDR3 sequence (DNA): TGTGCCATCAGTGAGTCGGACAGGGGGCTCAATTCACCCCTCCACTTT.

V and J are TRBV5-6 and TRBJ1-3; D gene unclear. This CDR3 comprises 14 residues. Germline V CDR1 and CDR2: SGHDT, YYEEEE. Trimming shortened V by 2 bases and J by 0 bases, and 6 bases separated the two germline ends. CDR3 coding DNA: TGTGCCAGCAGCTTATATTCCTCTGGAAACACCATATATTTT. Translation: CASSLYSSGNTIYF.

This chain connects TRBV25-1 to TRBJ2-7; 12 nucleotides line up with TRBD2. The J segment lost 3 bases and the V segment lost 6 bases, leaving 0 bases of the junction unmatched. CDR3 size: 13 residues. CDR1 is MGHDK, CDR2 SYGVNS, per germline. The CDR3 nucleotides read TGTGCCAGCAGACTAGCGGGAGGCTACGAGCAGTACTTC. This encodes CASRLAGGYEQYF.

The gene calls are TRBV30 and TRBJ2-5, with no clear D. CDR1 and CDR2 (germline): GTSNPN, SVGIG (reference sequence). V was trimmed by 4 bases and J by 5 bases, leaving 14 bases between them. There are 13 residues in the CDR3. CDR3 protein: CAWNPHRSETQYF. CDR3 bases: TGTGCCTGGAACCCCCACCGGTCCGAGACCCAGTACTTC.

The V gene is TRBV29-1, the J gene TRBJ2-3, with TRBD1 matching over 9 bases. V shed 6 bases, J shed 2 bases, and the junction held 6 bases outside the gene matches. The CDR3 runs 14 residues. CDR1 is SQVTM, CDR2 ANQGSEA, per germline. The CDR3 nucleotides read TGCAGCGTCACACAGGGGGCTCTCACAGATACGCAGTATTTT. Amino acid sequence: CSVTQGALTDTQYF.

V usage is TRBV25-1 and J usage is TRBJ2-2; TRBD1 agrees at 8 bases. From germline, CDR1 is MGHDK and CDR2 SYGVNS. This CDR3 has 17 residues. V shed 8 bases and J 4 bases; nucleotides not matched to a gene: 15. CDR3 in amino acids: CASSTRTGRETTGELFF. As DNA, the CDR3 is TGTGCCAGCTCTACGCGGACAGGGCGGGAAACCACCGGGGAGCTGTTTTTT.

The V and J genes are TRBV29-1 and TRBJ2-1; no clear D gene. V shed 2 bases and J shed 3 bases, with 11 bases lying between them. Germline V gene data show CDR1 as SQVTM and CDR2 as ANQGSEA. The CDR3 loop spans 14 amino acids. The CDR3 loop is CSVEQVMVYNEQFF. CDR3 coding DNA: TGCAGCGTTGAACAGGTCATGGTCTACAATGAGCAGTTCTTC.

The chain's CDR3 is CASSFPNRGETQYF. The DNA of the CDR3 is TGTGCCAGCAGCTTTCCGAACAGGGGGGAGACCCAGTACTTC. This chain uses TRBV5-6 with TRBJ2-5; 8 bases align to TRBD1. This CDR3 is 14 amino acids long. With V trimmed by 2 bases and J by 5 bases, 5 bases remained unmatched. In germline, CDR1 is SGHDT, CDR2 YYEEEE.

The chain is built from TRBV9 and TRBJ2-1; 8 positions agree with TRBD2. The germline V gene has CDR1 SGDLS and CDR2 YYNGEE. CDR3 size: 15 residues. Trimming took 4 bases from V and 0 from J; bases not matched to a gene: 3. The CDR3 loop reads CASSPTSGSYNEQFF. In nucleotides, the CDR3 is TGTGCCAGCAGCCCAACTAGCGGCTCCTACAATGAGCAGTTCTTC.

The chain couples TRBV5-1 to TRBJ2-5; no firm D call. CDR1 is SGHRS and CDR2 is YFSETQ in the germline V gene. The CDR3 is 14 amino acids. V lost 0 bases to trimming and J lost 3 bases, with 9 bases between them. Here the CDR3 DNA reads TGCGCCAGCAGCTTGGCCTTCCTCGAAGAGACCCAGTACTTC. This gives the protein CASSLAFLEETQYF.

The genes are TRBV5-4 and TRBJ2-5; 12 bases agree with TRBD2. The germline V gene has CDR1 SGHNT and CDR2 YYREEE (reference sequence). V lost 4 bases to trimming and J lost 2 bases; unmatched junction nucleotides: 6. The CDR3 has 16 amino acids. The CDR3 region is CASSPRLAGGQETQYF. CDR3 DNA sequence: TGTGCCAGCAGCCCCCGCCTAGCGGGGGGGCAAGAGACCCAGTACTTC.